The rows below give T cell receptor beta chains drawn from one sample of a study of shared clonotypes between healthy human individuals. Some clones are missing from TCRdb's copy, which holds only in-frame ones; the method was immunoSEQ multiplex PCR. Of approximately 2,300,000 clones listed, under 95% are singletons. Sequencing input: naive CD4+ T cells from PBMCs. The origin of the receptors is a man between 18 and 35 years old in good health. Some clones in this sample may be carry-over from other donors' samples. CDR3s include the opening cysteine and the closing phenylalanine or tryptophan. The D gene is left open where the match is weak. Not every row has a clone size; where given, it reads once, few, many or a size class.

J	V	size	D	CDR3	DNA
TRBJ1-1	TRBV28	-	-	CASGRNTEAFF	TGTGCCAGCGGCCGAAACACTGAAGCTTTCTTT
TRBJ1-1	TRBV4-2	-	TRBD1	CASSQDPDRGDQAFF	TGTGCCAGCAGCCAGGATCCCGACAGGGGGGATCAAGCTTTCTTT
TRBJ2-2	TRBV5-7	-	TRBD1	CASSLAEGTGVTNTGELFF	TGTGCCAGCAGCTTGGCTGAGGGGACAGGGGTGACGAACACCGGGGAGCTGTTTTTT
TRBJ1-4	TRBV19	-	-	CASSMTTNEKLFF	TGTGCCAGTAGTATGACAACTAATGAAAAACTGTTTTTT
TRBJ2-7	TRBV2	-	-	CASSESTPRGEQYF	TGTGCCAGCAGTGAATCGACGCCACGCGGGGAGCAGTACTTC
TRBJ2-5	TRBV4-2	-	TRBD1	CASSATGAAGKTQYF	TGTGCCAGCAGCGCCACAGGGGCCGCGGGCAAGACCCAGTACTTC
TRBJ1-2	TRBV5-1	-	TRBD1	CASSTITGDYGYTF	TGCGCCAGCAGCACTATTACAGGGGACTATGGCTACACCTTC
TRBJ1-5	TRBV10-3	few	-	CAISDSNQPQHF	TGTGCCATCAGTGACAGCAATCAGCCCCAGCATTTT
TRBJ2-1	TRBV7-9	-	-	CASSLGAYFYNEQFF	TGTGCCAGCAGCTTAGGCGCGTACTTCTACAATGAGCAGTTCTTC
TRBJ2-5	TRBV7-3	-	-	CASSSGETQYF	TGTGCCAGCAGCTCGGGGGAGACCCAGTACTTC
TRBJ1-5	TRBV27	-	-	CASSPGRTVLNQPQHF	TGTGCCAGCAGTCCGGGACGAACGGTTCTCAATCAGCCCCAGCATTTT
TRBJ2-7	TRBV5-1	-	-	CASSLSPGEDEQYF	TGCGCCAGCAGCTTGTCCCCAGGGGAAGACGAGCAGTACTTC
TRBJ1-5	TRBV10-3	once	TRBD1	CAISVGQGGWEPQHF	TGTGCCATCAGCGTCGGACAGGGGGGGTGGGAGCCCCAGCATTTT
TRBJ1-1	TRBV28	-	-	CASSFQNTEAFF	TGTGCCAGCAGTTTCCAGAACACTGAAGCTTTCTTT
TRBJ2-7	TRBV18	-	TRBD1	CASSPLRTGLSGEQYF	TGTGCCAGCTCACCCCTTAGGACAGGGCTGAGCGGCGAGCAGTACTTC
TRBJ1-2	TRBV4-3	-	-	CASSQITRSRGYGYTF	TGCGCCAGCAGCCAGATTACCCGTTCAAGGGGCTATGGCTACACCTTC
TRBJ2-7	TRBV28	once	-	CASSSLGAQGVEQYF	TGTGCCAGCAGTTCGCTAGGCGCGCAAGGGGTCGAGCAGTACTTC
TRBJ2-5	TRBV6-1	-	-	CASSEASETQYF	TGTGCCAGCAGTGAAGCGTCAGAGACCCAGTACTTC